A selection of T cell receptor beta chains follows, all from one sample in a study of blood T cell repertoires in COVID-19. Measured with immunoSEQ multiplex PCR; TCRdb has only the in-frame clones, and not every one. Here the sample spans tens of thousands of clones, 85% to 90% being singletons. The sample taken for sequencing was peripheral blood. The receptors were sampled from a man in his 70s with active or convalescent COVID-19. CDR3s include the opening cysteine and the closing phenylalanine or tryptophan. A D gene is named only where the DNA matches it firmly. Clone size appears in some rows only: once, few, many, or a class for an expanded clone.

abundance	j_gene	v_gene	d_gene	CDR3aa	CDR3nt
NA	TRBJ2-1	TRBV11-2	NA	CASSLGSGGNEQFF	TGTGCCAGCAGCTTAGGCTCAGGAGGCAATGAGCAGTTCTTC
NA	TRBJ2-3	TRBV9	NA	CASSPASGTQYF	TGTGCCAGCAGCCCCGCCAGCGGGACGCAGTATTTT
NA	TRBJ2-1	TRBV7-2	NA	CASSKTVYEQFF	TGTGCCAGCAGCAAGACAGTTTATGAGCAGTTCTTC
NA	TRBJ1-5	TRBV19	NA	CASSIGFSLDQPQHF	TGTGCCAGTAGTATAGGATTCAGTCTTGATCAGCCCCAGCATTTT
NA	TRBJ2-5	TRBV4-1	TRBD2	CASKIWGGSGETQYF	TGCGCCAGCAAAATCTGGGGCGGGAGCGGGGAGACCCAGTACTTC
once	TRBJ1-6	TRBV6-2/TRBV6-3	NA	CASSYSTAVGTFNSPLHF	TGTGCCAGCAGTTACTCGACGGCCGTGGGGACATTTAATTCACCCCTCCACTTT
NA	TRBJ2-7	TRBV11-3	NA	CASSLVRGGEQYF	TGTGCCAGCAGCTTAGTTCGGGGTGGCGAGCAGTACTTC
NA	TRBJ1-2	TRBV6-5	NA	CASSLEGDGYTF	TGTGCCAGCAGTTTAGAGGGGGATGGCTACACCTTC
NA	TRBJ1-2	TRBV2	TRBD1	CASSEVGQGASYGYTF	TGTGCCAGCAGTGAAGTGGGACAGGGGGCGAGCTATGGCTACACCTTC
NA	TRBJ2-1	TRBV11-3	TRBD2	CASSLDHGSGNSYNEQFF	TGTGCCAGCAGCTTAGATCACGGTAGCGGGAATTCCTACAATGAGCAGTTCTTC
NA	TRBJ1-2	TRBV20-1	NA	CSASGADRANYGYTF	TGCAGTGCTAGTGGGGCGGACAGAGCTAACTATGGCTACACCTTC
NA	TRBJ2-3	TRBV5-1	NA	CASSLSGGMTDTQYF	TGCGCCAGCAGCTTGTCAGGAGGGATGACAGATACGCAGTATTTT
once	TRBJ2-1	TRBV9	NA	CASSVGVANEQFF	TGTGCCAGCAGCGTAGGGGTAGCAAATGAGCAGTTCTTC
NA	TRBJ2-3	TRBV5-1	NA	CASRAGLHSTDTQYF	TGCGCCAGCAGAGCTGGACTCCATAGCACAGATACGCAGTATTTT
NA	TRBJ2-1	TRBV18	NA	CASSPGGIGKNEQFF	TGTGCCAGCTCACCGGGGGGTATTGGGAAAAATGAGCAGTTCTTC
NA	TRBJ1-2	TRBV4-2	TRBD1	CASSQVVPDRGSYGYTF	TGTGCCAGCAGCCAAGTAGTTCCGGACAGGGGAAGCTATGGCTACACCTTC
once	TRBJ2-5	TRBV5-1	NA	CASSLAGGSETQYF	TGCGCCAGCAGCTTGGCAGGTGGGAGTGAGACCCAGTACTTC
NA	TRBJ1-2	TRBV28	TRBD1	CASSFPQGLGYYTF	TGTGCCAGCAGTTTCCCACAGGGGTTAGGGTACTACACCTTC
few	TRBJ1-2	TRBV27	NA	CASSLKDSYGYTF	TGTGCCAGCAGTTTAAAGGACAGCTATGGCTACACCTTC
NA	TRBJ2-1	TRBV19	NA	CASSLDSPGYNEQFF	TGTGCCAGTAGCCTCGATTCACCGGGGTACAATGAGCAGTTCTTC
NA	TRBJ2-7	TRBV5-1	NA	CASSLDSNPYEQYF	TGCGCCAGCAGCTTGGACAGCAACCCCTACGAGCAGTACTTC
NA	TRBJ2-5	TRBV18	TRBD2	CASSPQLGGTETQYF	TGTGCCAGCTCACCACAGCTGGGAGGGACAGAGACCCAGTACTTC
NA	TRBJ2-1	TRBV5-1	NA	CASSPGDVYNEQFF	TGCGCCAGCAGCCCGGGGGACGTCTACAATGAGCAGTTCTTC
NA	TRBJ2-3	TRBV7-2	TRBD2	CASSLISGGAGTQYF	TGTGCCAGCAGCTTAATCAGCGGGGGTGCGGGGACGCAGTATTTT
NA	TRBJ1-6	TRBV3-1/TRBV3-2	TRBD1	CASSRGLGQGHSPLHF	TGTGCCAGCAGCCGCGGACTGGGACAGGGTCATTCACCCCTCCACTTT
NA	TRBJ1-1	TRBV30	TRBD1	CAWSYRGGTEAFF	TGTGCCTGGAGTTACAGGGGTGGGACTGAAGCTTTCTTT
NA	TRBJ2-3	TRBV15	TRBD2	CATSRSSGTSGSSDTQYF	TGTGCCACCAGCAGATCATCAGGGACTAGCGGGAGTTCAGATACGCAGTATTTT
NA	TRBJ1-5	TRBV28	NA	CASSPTQIRRSNQPQHF	TGTGCCAGCAGTCCAACTCAGATCAGGCGTAGCAATCAGCCCCAGCATTTT
NA	TRBJ2-5	TRBV11-2	TRBD2	CASSLYGGGIQETQYF	TGTGCCAGCAGCCTTTATGGGGGGGGAATACAAGAGACCCAGTACTTC
NA	TRBJ2-1	TRBV5-1	TRBD2	CASSPAAGGSSSYNEQFF	TGCGCCAGCAGCCCGGCGGCGGGAGGATCCTCCTCCTACAATGAGCAGTTCTTC
NA	TRBJ2-7	TRBV7-6	TRBD1	CASSDRQGSYEQYF	TGTGCCAGCAGCGATAGACAGGGCTCCTACGAGCAGTACTTC
NA	TRBJ1-5	TRBV12-5	TRBD1	CASGTGQQPQHF	TGTGCTAGTGGGACAGGGCAACAGCCCCAGCATTTT